This TCR beta chain came from a study of cytomegalovirus exposure and HLA in healthy donors. Germline assignment: CDR1 MDHEN and CDR2 SYDVKM. This CDR3 is 12 amino acids long. V was pared by 5 bases and J by 6 bases, with 11 bases between. Separate from the roughly 730-subject first cohort, the roughly 120-subject validation cohort was the one that the donors belonged to. Measured with immunoSEQ multiplex PCR; TCRdb has only the in-frame clones, and not every one. The table has tens of thousands of clones, about 96% seen once. The TCR comes from a woman younger than 30 in good health and CMV-seronegative. The sample comprised PBMCs. V gene TRBV28 combines with J gene TRBJ2-7, with D possibly being TRBD1 (6 bases). The CDR3 DNA reads TGTGCCAGCAGTCAACAGGGAAGCGAGCAGTACTTC. Translating it yields CASSQQGSEQYF.